This entry is about one TCR beta chain. Germline CDR1 reads SGHVS; CDR2 reads FQNEAQ. Trimming removed 3 bases from V and 0 bases from J; junction bases left unmatched: 1. This CDR3 contains 16 residues. The data originate from a study of shared clonotypes between healthy human individuals. Profiled with immunoSEQ multiplex PCR; TCRdb holds only in-frame clones, not every one. The sample contains around 2,100,000 clones, around 96% of which appear only once. Selected positively for CCR7 and CD45RO-negative, naive CD8 cells excluded terminally differentiated effector memory CD45RA+ cells. The sequence was collected from a man aged 18 to 29 in good health. The sequenced sample consisted of naive CD8+ T cells sorted from blood. V gene TRBV7-8 combines with J gene TRBJ2-3; TRBD2 matches at 12 bases. The CDR3 DNA reads TGTGCCAGCAGCTTGGGGACTAGCGGGAGCACAGATACGCAGTATTTT. Residues: CASSLGTSGSTDTQYF.